The entry below gives a single T cell receptor beta chain sequence along with its context. This sample is part of a study of T cells in Graves' hyperthyroidism and ophthalmopathy. Amplification of TCR beta CDR3 regions was performed using RNA transcripts as template. In the first-round RT-PCR of the TCR CDR3, the HTBI primer set was used. TCRdb recomputed calls from the multiplex PCR reads with MiXCR, one row per CDR3 protein. Of about 200,000 distinct CDR3 sequences detected, about a sixth appear once; the ten largest clones hold more than 50%. CDR3 size: 12 residues. Germline V gene data show CDR1 as GTSNPN and CDR2 as SVGIG (reference sequence). Deletions cut 2 bases from V and 5 bases from J, with 7 bases between.

Sequenced material: blood. This clonotype originated in a woman aged 45-60 years with Graves' hyperthyroidism. J is TRBJ2-1 and V is TRBV30; D is undetermined. The CDR3 DNA reads as TGTGCCTGGAGTAAAAAGAACAATGAGCAGTTCTTC. It yields the protein CAWSKKNNEQFF.